These T cell receptor beta chains were read from a single sample in a study of blood T cell repertoires in COVID-19. Profiling relied on immunoSEQ multiplex PCR, and the TCRdb table lists in-frame clones only, not all of them. The sample records approximately 320,000 clones, around 92% being singletons. What was sequenced was peripheral blood. The origin of the receptors is a woman under 40 with COVID-19, enrolled during active disease. Both conserved end residues are part of each CDR3. D genes are given only for firm matches.

cdr3_aa cdr3_nt v_call d_call j_call
CASSLRRGGNIQYF TGTGCCAGCAGCTTAAGGCGGGGTGGAAACATTCAGTACTTC TRBV7-2 - TRBJ2-4
CASSPDVREQYF TGTGCCAGTAGTCCTGATGTCCGGGAGCAGTACTTC TRBV19 - TRBJ2-7
CASNALAGVHEQYF TGTGCCAGCAATGCCCTAGCGGGGGTCCACGAGCAGTACTTC TRBV6-5 TRBD2 TRBJ2-7
CASSPGQGALKTQYF TGCGCCAGCAGCCCGGGACAGGGAGCTTTGAAGACCCAGTACTTC TRBV4-1 TRBD1 TRBJ2-5
CASSYTGTNSPLHF TGTGCCAGCAGTTATACAGGCACGAATTCACCCCTCCACTTT TRBV27 - TRBJ1-6
CASSPGTNNYGYTF TGTGCCAGCTCACCAGGCACCAATAACTATGGCTACACCTTC TRBV18 - TRBJ1-2
CASRDRGEGYTF TGTGCCAGCAGAGACAGGGGGGAGGGCTACACCTTC TRBV27 TRBD1 TRBJ1-2
CASSPGLPHNEQFF TGTGCCAGTAGCCCGGGACTACCCCACAATGAGCAGTTCTTC TRBV19 TRBD2 TRBJ2-1
CAVSYEGNTEAFF TGTGCCGTAAGTTACGAGGGGAACACTGAAGCTTTCTTT TRBV19 - TRBJ1-1
CASSDPAGSHQPQHF TGCGCCAGCAGTGATCCTGCCGGGAGCCATCAGCCCCAGCATTTT TRBV10-2 - TRBJ1-5
CASSEGDSLYGYTF TGTGCCAGCAGTGAGGGGGACAGCCTTTATGGCTACACCTTC TRBV6-1 TRBD1 TRBJ1-2
CASSPPPGLNQPQHF TGTGCCAGCAGTCCCCCCCCCGGACTCAATCAGCCCCAGCATTTT TRBV27 - TRBJ1-5
CASSSGGTSVGTDTQYF TGTGCCAGCAGCTCGGGGGGGACTAGCGTTGGGACAGATACGCAGTATTTT TRBV5-8 TRBD2 TRBJ2-3
CSVVTALLNTEAFF TGCAGCGTTGTGACAGCTCTCCTAAACACTGAAGCTTTCTTT TRBV29-1 - TRBJ1-1
CATSDLKLAGTGELFF TGTGCCACCAGTGATTTAAAACTAGCGGGGACCGGGGAGCTGTTTTTT TRBV24-1 TRBD2 TRBJ2-2